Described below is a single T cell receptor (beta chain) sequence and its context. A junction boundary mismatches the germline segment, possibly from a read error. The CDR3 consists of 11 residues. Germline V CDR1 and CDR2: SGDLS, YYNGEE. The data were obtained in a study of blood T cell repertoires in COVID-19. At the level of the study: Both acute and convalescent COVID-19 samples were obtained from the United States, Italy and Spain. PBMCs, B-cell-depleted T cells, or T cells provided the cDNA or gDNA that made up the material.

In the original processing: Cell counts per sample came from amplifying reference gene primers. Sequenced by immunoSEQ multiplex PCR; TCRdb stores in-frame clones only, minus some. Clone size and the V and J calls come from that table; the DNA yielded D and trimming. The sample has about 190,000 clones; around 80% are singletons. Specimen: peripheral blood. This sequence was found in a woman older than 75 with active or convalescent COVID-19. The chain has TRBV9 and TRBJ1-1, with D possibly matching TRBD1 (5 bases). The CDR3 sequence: CASSVVQGLVF. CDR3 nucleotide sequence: TGTGCCAGCAGCGTAGTTCAGGGTCTGGTCTTT.